The 18 T cell receptor beta chains below all came from one sample that was sequenced in a study of blood T cell repertoires in COVID-19. This table comes from immunoSEQ multiplex PCR, and its TCRdb copy is limited to in-frame clones, with some not included. The sample lists over 100,000 clones; approximately 91% were seen once. Specimen: peripheral blood. The receptors come from a human donor in a cohort sampled during active COVID-19.

This clone showed up just once. The rearrangement uses TRBV2 and TRBJ2-7, with TRBD2 matching 8 bases. Trimming removed 10 bases from V and 5 bases from J; junction bases left unmatched: 10. Germline assignment: CDR1 SNHLY and CDR2 FYNNEI. CDR3 length equals 13 residues. The DNA for the CDR3 is TGTGCCACCGGCGGTCGCGGGAGGAACGAGCAGTACTTC. Translated, it gives CATGGRGRNEQYF.

This chain connects TRBV6-5 to TRBJ2-7; 9 positions match TRBD2. V lost 7 bases and J lost 2; bases outside the gene matches: 6. Germline CDR1 is MNHEY and CDR2 is SVGAGI. This CDR3 spans 14 amino acids. The CDR3 reads CASTRGGRAYEQYF. The CDR3 DNA reads TGTGCCAGCACCCGGGGCGGGAGGGCCTACGAGCAGTACTTC.

The CDR3 loop reads CASSTDPRGYDPGRAFF. For the CDR3, the DNA is TGTGCCAGTAGTACAGACCCCAGGGGTTACGACCCAGGGAGAGCTTTCTTT. V gene TRBV19 combines with J gene TRBJ1-1; possible D gene TRBD1, 6 bases. From germline, CDR1 is LNHDA and CDR2 SQIVND (reference sequence). V lost 4 bases and J lost 10, with 28 bases in between. The CDR3 runs 17 residues.

The chain is built from TRBV5-1 and TRBJ1-4, with D possibly TRBD1 on 6 matching bases. Germline V lookup: CDR1 SGHRS, CDR2 YFSETQ. Trimming removed 3 bases from V and 3 bases from J, with 15 bases in between. The CDR3 has 16 amino acids. The CDR3 here is CASSWGPSQSNEKLFF. CDR3 sequence (DNA): TGCGCCAGCAGCTGGGGGCCGTCGCAATCTAATGAAAAACTGTTTTTT.

The CDR3 loop reads CASSSTTGPRPQHF. The CDR3 DNA is TGTGCCAGCAGCTCAACGACGGGTCCTCGGCCCCAGCATTTT. The rearrangement uses TRBV7-9 and TRBJ1-5, with D unresolved. The CDR3 runs 14 residues. With 4 bases removed from V and 9 bases from J, the gap between germline ends came to 16 bases. Germline V gene data show CDR1 as SEHNR and CDR2 as FQNEAQ (reference sequence).

This clone was seen a few times. The V call is TRBV5-1, the J call TRBJ2-7; TRBD1 might be the D (5 bases). Trimming took 0 bases from V and 1 from J, leaving 5 bases between them. This CDR3 has 13 amino acids. The V gene's germline CDR1 is SGHRS and CDR2 YFSETQ. DNA for the CDR3: TGCGCCAGCAGCTTGGGACAGTCCTACGAGCAGTACTTC. Translating gives CASSLGQSYEQYF. Supplemented by reference TRBV5-1 and TRBJ2-7, the full variable domain reads KAGVTQTPRYLIKTRGQQVTLSCSPISGHRSVSWYQQTPGQGLQFLFEYFSETQRNKGNFPGRFSGRQFSNSRSEMNVSTLELGDSALYLCASSLGQSYEQYFGPGTRLTVT.

The rearrangement links TRBV5-4 to TRBJ2-5; tentative D call: TRBD2 (6 bases). Trimming cost V 0 bases and J 1 base, with 10 bases left between them. The length of the CDR3 is 15 residues. Germline-derived CDR1 and CDR2 are SGHNT and YYREEE (reference sequence). CDR3: CASSLGLGIQETQYF. CDR3 DNA: TGTGCCAGCAGCTTGGGACTAGGTATCCAAGAGACCCAGTACTTC. Full variable domain (remainder filled in from reference TRBV5-4 and TRBJ2-5): ETGVTQSPTHLIKTRGQQVTLRCSSQSGHNTVSWYQQALGQGPQFIFQYYREEENGRGNFPPRFSGLQFPNYSSELNVNALELDDSALYLCASSLGLGIQETQYFGPGTRLLVL.

In this sample, this clone turned up once. This chain joins TRBV5-5 and TRBJ2-1, with TRBD1 matching over 8 bases. CDR3 length equals 16 residues. The germline gives CDR1 SGHKS, CDR2 YYEKEE (reference sequence). V shed 3 bases and J 0 bases; nucleotides not matched to a gene: 5. Here the CDR3 DNA reads TGTGCCAGCAGCTCCAACAGGGGGAGCTCCTACAATGAGCAGTTCTTC. Its protein is CASSSNRGSSYNEQFF. Full variable domain (outside the CDR3, taken from reference TRBV5-5 and TRBJ2-1): DAGVTQSPTHLIKTRGQQVTLRCSPISGHKSVSWYQQVLGQGPQFIFQYYEKEERGRGNFPDRFSARQFPNYSSELNVNALLLGDSALYLCASSSNRGSSYNEQFFGPGTRLTVL.

The chain is built from TRBV6-4 and TRBJ2-1, with D possibly being TRBD2 (5 bases). Looked up from germline, CDR1 is MRHNA and CDR2 is SNTAGT. The germline V and J ends were trimmed by 3 bases and 6 bases, with 15 bases remaining between them. CDR3 size: 15 residues. CDR3 sequence: CASSDTDSTINEQFF. The CDR3, as DNA: TGTGCCAGCAGTGATACGGACTCCACCATCAATGAGCAGTTCTTC.

This chain links TRBV7-8 with TRBJ2-3, with D tentatively TRBD2 (7 bases). The CDR3 has 17 residues. Germline V CDR1 and CDR2: SGHVS, FQNEAQ. V was trimmed by 3 bases and J by 0 bases, leaving 16 bases between them. The CDR3 region is CASSLRRGGLSTDTQYF. DNA for the CDR3: TGTGCCAGCAGCTTGCGGAGGGGGGGCTTAAGCACAGATACGCAGTATTTT.

The gene calls are TRBV3-1 (or the pseudogene TRBV3-2) and TRBJ2-5; a weak D match, TRBD1 (6 bases). Germline V CDR1 and CDR2: LGHDT, YNNKEL (reference sequence). V lost 6 bases and J lost 1, with 12 bases in between. This CDR3 is 14 amino acids long. CDR3 protein: CASREEGVQETQYF. CDR3 bases: TGTGCCAGCAGGGAAGAGGGGGTCCAAGAGACCCAGTACTTC.

CDR3 coding DNA: TGTGCCAGCTCACCCGCGGGACTAGGCGCCTACGAGCAGTACTTC. It translates to CASSPAGLGAYEQYF. The rearrangement joins TRBV18 to TRBJ2-7; 8 bases map to TRBD2. Germline assignment: CDR1 KGHSH and CDR2 LQKENI. With V trimmed by 3 bases and J by 2 bases, 6 bases remained unmatched. The CDR3 is 15 amino acids.

The chain recombines TRBV10-3 with TRBJ2-1, with 10 nucleotides matching TRBD2. Germline CDR1 ENHRY, CDR2 SYGVKD. After removal of 5 bases from V and 6 bases from J, the junction contained 10 bases not matched to a gene. The CDR3 has 16 amino acids. CDR3 sequence: CAISRGAGGLGNEQFF. Written as DNA, the CDR3 is TGTGCCATCAGTCGAGGAGCGGGAGGGCTTGGCAATGAGCAGTTCTTC.

The chain joins TRBV7-2 to TRBJ2-3; TRBD2 matches at 14 bases. CDR3 length: 18 amino acids. V shed 3 bases and J 0 bases; nucleotides not matched to a gene: 5. Per the germline V gene, CDR1 is SGHTA and CDR2 is FQGNSA. DNA for the CDR3: TGTGCCAGCAGCTTCGGAGGGACTAGCGGGGGCAGCACAGATACGCAGTATTTT. This sequence encodes CASSFGGTSGGSTDTQYF.

The gene calls are TRBV27 and TRBJ2-7; tentatively, D is TRBD1 (6 bases). The CDR3 extends over 15 amino acids. Germline assignment: CDR1 MNHEY and CDR2 SMNVEV (reference sequence). V lost 2 bases, J lost 6 bases, and 17 bases lay in between. CDR3 nucleotides: TGTGCCAGCAGTTTAAGGGTGACAGGCAGGACCGAGCAGTACTTC. Its protein is CASSLRVTGRTEQYF.

The chain carries TRBV5-1 and TRBJ2-1, with 9 nucleotides matching TRBD1. V trimming: 3 bases; J trimming: 2 bases; junction bases outside the gene matches: 9. CDR3 length: 17 amino acids. Germline CDR1 is SGHRS and CDR2 is YFSETQ. CDR3 bases: TGCGCCAGCAGCTGGACTTACAGGGGGCGCCCCTACAATGAGCAGTTCTTC. It translates to CASSWTYRGRPYNEQFF.

This chain joins TRBV6-6 and TRBJ1-4, with D maybe TRBD1 (5 bases). Germline CDR1 is MNHNY and CDR2 is SVGAGI (reference sequence). V was trimmed by 6 bases and J by 8 bases, leaving 16 bases between them. The CDR3 has 14 amino acids. DNA for the CDR3: TGTGCCAGCAGGTCACAGGTAGAAACGGAAAAACTGTTTTTT. Protein sequence: CASRSQVETEKLFF.

The chain recombines TRBV25-1 with TRBJ2-1; 9 positions match TRBD2. Trimming removed 7 bases from V and 6 bases from J; junction bases left unmatched: 4. The germline V gene encodes CDR1 MGHDK and CDR2 SYGVNS. The CDR3 is 13 residues long. The CDR3 sequence: CASKEAGGNEQFF. DNA of the CDR3: TGTGCCAGCAAGGAAGCGGGGGGCAATGAGCAGTTCTTC. The whole variable domain, remainder taken from reference TRBV25-1 and TRBJ2-1, is EADIYQTPRYLVIGTGKKITLECSQTMGHDKMYWYQQDPGMELHLIHYSYGVNSTEKGDLSSESTVSRIRTEHFPLTLESARPSHTSQYLCASKEAGGNEQFFGPGTRLTVL.